The TCR beta chain described here comes from a study of molecular identifiers for immune sequencing clone quantification. Study results and caveats: Barcodes shared by identical TCR molecules could lead to underestimated sizes of highly expanded clones. Clones with over 20 RNA copies captured over 97% of effector molecules but under 1% of naive ones.

This CDR3 has 16 residues. V shed 7 bases and J 0 bases; nucleotides not matched to a gene: 9. Per the germline V gene, CDR1 is LNHNV and CDR2 is YYDKDF (reference sequence). There are a few counts of this clonotype. The antigen remains unidentified. For naive CD8 T cells, sorting used the CD8+CD4-CCR7+CD45RA+ phenotype. Via MiXCR, TCRdb re-called the PCR reads, giving one row per CDR3 protein. This table holds some 320,000 distinct CDR3 sequences, roughly a quarter found once. This clonotype was obtained from a human donor in good health. Some libraries in this study had Jurkat cell RNA spiked in. Sequences were obtained from naive CD8+ T cells from blood, with Jurkat cell RNA spiked in. Subset of the sample: FACS-sorted CD8+CD4-CCR7+CD45RA+ naive T cells. The chain is built from TRBV15 and TRBJ1-3; 7 bases are a match to TRBD1. CDR3 in amino acids: CATTSGTESSGNTIYF. The CDR3 coding sequence is TGTGCCACCACCTCCGGGACAGAGAGCTCTGGAAACACCATATATTTT.